Sequencing of this TCR beta chain was carried out in a study of graft-versus-host responses after intestinal transplantation. Across the study: Transplant types were multivisceral, liver-intestinal, or isolated intestinal. After anti-thymocyte globulin induction, recipients took tacrolimus and steroids for two to three years. Overall study results and limits: Ileal or blood samples showed some GvH clones first, and such clones were also found in recipient marrow.

TCRdb's copy holds only in-frame clones and misses some; the assay was immunoSEQ multiplex PCR. The sample carries about 94,000 clones, roughly nine tenths recorded once. This clone came up a few times. What it binds is not known. The V end lost 3 bases, the J end lost 2 bases, and 14 bases lay between the germline ends. The CDR3 runs 15 residues. The germline CDR1 and CDR2 sequences are SSHAT and FNYEAQ (reference sequence). V usage is TRBV7-7 and J usage is TRBJ2-7; tentative D call: TRBD2 (6 bases). The clonotype originates from a human donor who received an intestinal transplant. Here the sequenced sample was unstimulated CD8+ T cells sorted from spleen or lymph node cells, taken before intestinal transplant. The CDR3 is CASSFGRTATYEQYF. CDR3 nucleotides: TGTGCCAGCAGCTTTGGGAGGACCGCCACCTACGAGCAGTACTTC.